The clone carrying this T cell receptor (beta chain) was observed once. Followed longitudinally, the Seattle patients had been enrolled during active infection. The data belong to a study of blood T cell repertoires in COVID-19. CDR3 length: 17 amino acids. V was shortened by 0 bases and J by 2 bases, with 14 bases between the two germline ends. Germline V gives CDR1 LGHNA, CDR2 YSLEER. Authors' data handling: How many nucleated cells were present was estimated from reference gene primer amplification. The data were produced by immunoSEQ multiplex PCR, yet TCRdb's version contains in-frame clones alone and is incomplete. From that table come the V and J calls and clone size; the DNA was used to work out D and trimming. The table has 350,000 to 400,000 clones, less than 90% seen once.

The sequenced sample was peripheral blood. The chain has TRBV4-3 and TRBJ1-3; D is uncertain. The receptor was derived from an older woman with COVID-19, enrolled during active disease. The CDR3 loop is CASSQEYWGEAGNTIYF. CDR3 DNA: TGCGCCAGCAGCCAAGAGTATTGGGGAGAGGCTGGAAACACCATATATTTT.